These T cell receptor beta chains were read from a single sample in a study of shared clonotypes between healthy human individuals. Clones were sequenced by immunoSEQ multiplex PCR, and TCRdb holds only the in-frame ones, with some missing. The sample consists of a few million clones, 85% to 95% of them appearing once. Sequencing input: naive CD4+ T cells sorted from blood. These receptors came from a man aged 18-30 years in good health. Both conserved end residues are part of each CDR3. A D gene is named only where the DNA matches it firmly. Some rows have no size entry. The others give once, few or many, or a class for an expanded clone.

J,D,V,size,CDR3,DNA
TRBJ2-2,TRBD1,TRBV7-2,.,CASSFGQGAYGGELFF,TGTGCCAGCAGCTTCGGACAGGGGGCTTATGGCGGGGAGCTGTTTTTT
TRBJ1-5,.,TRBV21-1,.,CASSKRGYNQPQHF,TGTGCCAGCAGCAAAAGGGGTTATAATCAGCCCCAGCATTTT
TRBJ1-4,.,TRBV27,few,CASSLSGREKLFF,TGTGCCAGCAGTTTATCCGGTCGGGAAAAACTGTTTTTT
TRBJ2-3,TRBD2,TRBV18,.,CASSPRGGRTDTQYF,TGTGCCAGCTCACCCCGGGGGGGACGCACAGATACGCAGTATTTT
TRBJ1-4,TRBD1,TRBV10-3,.,CAISESGTGYEKLFF,TGTGCCATCAGTGAGTCTGGGACAGGATATGAAAAACTGTTTTTT
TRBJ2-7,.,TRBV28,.,CASSLARPVEQYF,TGTGCCAGCAGTTTAGCCAGGCCAGTCGAGCAGTACTTC
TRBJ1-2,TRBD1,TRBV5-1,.,CASSTGTAGYGYTF,TGCGCCAGCAGCACCGGGACAGCGGGCTATGGCTACACCTTC
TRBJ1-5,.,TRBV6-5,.,CASSSAGASNQPQHF,TGTGCCAGCAGTTCGGCAGGGGCAAGCAATCAGCCCCAGCATTTT
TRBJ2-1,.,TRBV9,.,CASSRLMGGHNEQFF,TGTGCCAGCAGCCGTTTAATGGGCGGACACAATGAGCAGTTCTTC
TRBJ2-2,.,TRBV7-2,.,CASSSQGPGELFF,TGTGCCAGCAGCTCCCAGGGGCCCGGGGAGCTGTTTTTT
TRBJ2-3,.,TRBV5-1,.,CASSTGATDTQYF,TGCGCCAGCAGCACCGGGGCCACAGATACGCAGTATTTT
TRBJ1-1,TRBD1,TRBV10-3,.,CAISPDRGRTEAFF,TGTGCCATCAGTCCGGACAGGGGTAGGACTGAAGCTTTCTTT
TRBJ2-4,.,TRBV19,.,CASSIKRSVDIQYF,TGTGCCAGTAGTATAAAGAGAAGTGTGGACATTCAGTACTTC
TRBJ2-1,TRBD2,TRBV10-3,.,CAISDILAGEKGNEQFF,TGTGCCATCAGTGACATACTCGCGGGAGAGAAGGGGAATGAGCAGTTCTTC
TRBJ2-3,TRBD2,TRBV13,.,CASSTRLAGDTQYF,TGTGCCAGCAGCACCCGACTAGCGGGAGATACGCAGTATTTT
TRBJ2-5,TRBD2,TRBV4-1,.,CASSQDGLAGWGETQYF,TGCGCCAGCAGCCAAGATGGGCTAGCGGGGTGGGGTGAGACCCAGTACTTC
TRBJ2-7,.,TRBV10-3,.,CAISEVGSYEQYF,TGTGCCATCAGTGAGGTGGGCTCCTACGAGCAGTACTTC
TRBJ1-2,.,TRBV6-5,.,CASSSGGRYGYTF,TGTGCCAGCAGTAGTGGGGGCCGCTATGGCTACACCTTC
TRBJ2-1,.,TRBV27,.,CASSRDAGYNEQFF,TGTGCCAGCAGTAGGGATGCGGGTTACAATGAGCAGTTCTTC
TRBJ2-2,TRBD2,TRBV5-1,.,CASSLGTSGRVAGELFF,TGCGCCAGCAGCCTCGGGACTAGCGGGAGGGTTGCCGGGGAGCTGTTTTTT
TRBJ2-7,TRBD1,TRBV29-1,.,CSVGQGGNEQYF,TGCAGCGTCGGACAGGGGGGGAACGAGCAGTACTTC
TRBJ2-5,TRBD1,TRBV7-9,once,CASSSSRTGQETQYF,TGTGCCAGCAGCTCCTCGAGGACAGGTCAAGAGACCCAGTACTTC
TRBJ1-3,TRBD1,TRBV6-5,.,CASRIGQGGNTIYF,TGTGCCAGCAGAATCGGACAGGGGGGAAACACCATATATTTT
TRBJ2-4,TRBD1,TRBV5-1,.,CASSPGRGPGAKNIQYF,TGCGCCAGCAGCCCGGGTAGGGGGCCGGGGGCCAAAAACATTCAGTACTTC
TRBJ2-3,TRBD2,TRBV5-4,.,CASSQAGGRADTQYF,TGTGCCAGCAGCCAAGCGGGAGGGCGCGCAGATACGCAGTATTTT
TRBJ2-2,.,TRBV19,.,CASYAAGTRNTGELFF,TGTGCCAGCTACGCCGCCGGGACCAGGAACACCGGGGAGCTGTTTTTT
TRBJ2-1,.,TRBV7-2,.,CASSSRTGANEQFF,TGTGCCAGCAGCTCTCGGACGGGGGCGAATGAGCAGTTCTTC
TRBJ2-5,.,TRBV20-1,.,CSQQSQETQYF,TGCAGCCAGCAATCCCAAGAGACCCAGTACTTC
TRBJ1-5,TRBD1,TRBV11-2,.,CASSPGGGQPQHF,TGTGCCAGCAGCCCAGGGGGAGGCCAGCCCCAGCATTTT
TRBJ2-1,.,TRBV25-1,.,CASSEDGLLGNEQFF,TGTGCCAGCAGTGAGGACGGACTACTAGGAAATGAGCAGTTCTTC
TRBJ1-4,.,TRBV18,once,CASSPRGDTNEKLFF,TGTGCCAGCTCACCTCGCGGGGATACTAATGAAAAACTGTTTTTT
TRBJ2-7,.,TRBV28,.,CASREGLYEQYF,TGTGCCAGCAGAGAAGGTCTCTACGAGCAGTACTTC
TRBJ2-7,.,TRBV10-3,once,CAISDRVGTPYEQYF,TGTGCCATCAGTGACCGCGTCGGGACGCCCTACGAGCAGTACTTC